This T cell receptor (beta chain) is drawn from a study of glioma-infiltrating T cells after dendritic cell vaccination. CDR3 length: 15 residues. The ends lost 6 bases at V and 2 bases at J; junction bases unmatched: 8. From germline, CDR1 is MNHEY and CDR2 SVGAGI. Up to 2 ug genomic DNA was used for TCRB CDR3 amplification. Generated by immunoSEQ multiplex PCR, the TCRdb table keeps only in-frame clones and is missing some. This table has 25,000 to 35,000 clones, roughly nine tenths appearing once. Sequenced material: blood, taken before dendritic cell vaccination. The V and J genes are TRBV6-5 and TRBJ1-1; 8 bases line up with TRBD1. This receptor was obtained from a human donor with glioblastoma. DNA for the CDR3: TGTGCCAGCAGGCCTGACAGGGGACACAACACTGAAGCTTTCTTT. This codes for CASRPDRGHNTEAFF.